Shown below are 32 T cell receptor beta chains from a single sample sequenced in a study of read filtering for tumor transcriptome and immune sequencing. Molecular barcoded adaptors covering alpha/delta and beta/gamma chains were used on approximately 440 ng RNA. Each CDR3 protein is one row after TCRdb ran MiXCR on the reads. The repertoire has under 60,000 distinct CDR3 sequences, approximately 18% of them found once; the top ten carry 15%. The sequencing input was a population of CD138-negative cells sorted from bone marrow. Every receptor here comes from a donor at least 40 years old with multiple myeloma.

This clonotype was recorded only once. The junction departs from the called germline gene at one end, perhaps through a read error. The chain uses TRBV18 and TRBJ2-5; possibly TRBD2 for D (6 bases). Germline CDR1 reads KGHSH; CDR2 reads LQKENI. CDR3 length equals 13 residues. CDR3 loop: CASPPPSDETQYF. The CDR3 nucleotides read TGTGCCAGCCCACCGCCTAGCGACGAGACCCAGTACTTC.

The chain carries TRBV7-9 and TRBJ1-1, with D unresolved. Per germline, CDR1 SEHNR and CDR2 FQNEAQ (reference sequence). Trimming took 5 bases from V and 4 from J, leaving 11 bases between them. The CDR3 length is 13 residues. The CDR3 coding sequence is TGTGCCAGCAGCCCGGGAACGAGCACTGAAGCTTTCTTT. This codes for CASSPGTSTEAFF.

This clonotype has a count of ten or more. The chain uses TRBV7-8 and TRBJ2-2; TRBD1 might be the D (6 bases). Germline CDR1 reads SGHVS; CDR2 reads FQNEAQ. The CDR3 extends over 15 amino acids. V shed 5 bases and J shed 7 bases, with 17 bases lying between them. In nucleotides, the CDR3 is TGTGCCAGCAGCACCGCTGGACAGATAAACGGGGAGCTGTTTTTT. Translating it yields CASSTAGQINGELFF.

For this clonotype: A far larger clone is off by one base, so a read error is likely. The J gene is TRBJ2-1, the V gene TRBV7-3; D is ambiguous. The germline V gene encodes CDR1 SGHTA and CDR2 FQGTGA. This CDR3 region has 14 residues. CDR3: CASSKMSSYNEQSF. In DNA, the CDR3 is TGTGCCAGCAGCAAGATGAGCTCCTACAATGAGCAGTCCTTC.

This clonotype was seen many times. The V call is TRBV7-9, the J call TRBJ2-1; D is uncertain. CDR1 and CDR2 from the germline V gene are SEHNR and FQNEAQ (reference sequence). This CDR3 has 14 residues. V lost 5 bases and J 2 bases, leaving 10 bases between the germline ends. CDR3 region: CASSGVPAYNEQFF. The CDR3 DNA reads TGTGCCAGCAGCGGTGTTCCCGCCTACAATGAGCAGTTCTTC.

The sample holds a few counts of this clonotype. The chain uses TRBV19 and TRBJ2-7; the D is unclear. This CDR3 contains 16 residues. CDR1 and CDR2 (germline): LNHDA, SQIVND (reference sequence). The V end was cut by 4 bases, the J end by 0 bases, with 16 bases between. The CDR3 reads CASSTLKRMPSYEQYF. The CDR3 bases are TGTGCCAGTAGTACCCTGAAGAGGATGCCCTCCTACGAGCAGTACTTC.

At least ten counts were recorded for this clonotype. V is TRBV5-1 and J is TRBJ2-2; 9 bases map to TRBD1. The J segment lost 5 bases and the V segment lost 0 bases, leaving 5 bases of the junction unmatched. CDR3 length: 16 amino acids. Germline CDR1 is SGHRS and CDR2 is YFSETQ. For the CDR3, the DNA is TGCGCCAGCAGCTTGGAAGGACAGGGGAAGACCGGGGAGCTGTTTTTT. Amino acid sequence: CASSLEGQGKTGELFF.

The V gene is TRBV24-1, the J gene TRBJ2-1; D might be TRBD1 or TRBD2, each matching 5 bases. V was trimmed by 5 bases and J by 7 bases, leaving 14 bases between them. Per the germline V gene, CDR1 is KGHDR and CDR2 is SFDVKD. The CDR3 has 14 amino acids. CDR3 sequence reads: CATSVSGAGNEQFF. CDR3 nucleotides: TGTGCCACCAGTGTCAGCGGAGCAGGGAATGAGCAGTTCTTC.

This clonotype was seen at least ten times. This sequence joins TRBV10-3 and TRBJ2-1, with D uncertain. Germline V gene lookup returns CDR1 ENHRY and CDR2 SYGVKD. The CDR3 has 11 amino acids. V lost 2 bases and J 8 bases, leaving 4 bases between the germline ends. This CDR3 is CAISERDEQFF. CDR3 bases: TGTGCCATCAGTGAGAGGGATGAGCAGTTCTTC.

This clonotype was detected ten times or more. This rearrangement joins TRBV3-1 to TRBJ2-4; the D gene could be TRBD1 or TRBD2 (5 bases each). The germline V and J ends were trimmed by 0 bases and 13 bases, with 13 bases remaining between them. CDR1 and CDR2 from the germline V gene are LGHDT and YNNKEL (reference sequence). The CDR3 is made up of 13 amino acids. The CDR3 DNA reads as TGTGCCAGCAGCCAAGATCGTATAGGGGAGCAGTACTTC. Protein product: CASSQDRIGEQYF.

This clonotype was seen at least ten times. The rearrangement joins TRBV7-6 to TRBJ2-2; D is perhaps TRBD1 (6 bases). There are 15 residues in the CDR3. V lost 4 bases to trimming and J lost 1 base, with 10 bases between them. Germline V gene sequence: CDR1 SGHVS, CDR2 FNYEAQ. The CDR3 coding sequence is TGTGCCAGCAGCTACCTGACAGGGAACACCGGGGAGCTGTTTTTT. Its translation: CASSYLTGNTGELFF.

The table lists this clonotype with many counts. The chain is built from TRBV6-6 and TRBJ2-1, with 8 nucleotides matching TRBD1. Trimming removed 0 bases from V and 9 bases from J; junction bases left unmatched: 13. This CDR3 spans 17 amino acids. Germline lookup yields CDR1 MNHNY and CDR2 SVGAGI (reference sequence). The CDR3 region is CASSYSARGPTFPEQFF. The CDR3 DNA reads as TGTGCCAGCAGTTACTCGGCCAGGGGGCCAACATTCCCTGAGCAGTTCTTC.

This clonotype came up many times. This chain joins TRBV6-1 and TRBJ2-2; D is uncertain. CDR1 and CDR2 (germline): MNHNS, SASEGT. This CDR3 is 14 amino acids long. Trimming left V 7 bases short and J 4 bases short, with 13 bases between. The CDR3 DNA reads TGTGCCAGCACGGCGTACGGAAGCACCGGGGAGCTGTTTTTT. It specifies CASTAYGSTGELFF.

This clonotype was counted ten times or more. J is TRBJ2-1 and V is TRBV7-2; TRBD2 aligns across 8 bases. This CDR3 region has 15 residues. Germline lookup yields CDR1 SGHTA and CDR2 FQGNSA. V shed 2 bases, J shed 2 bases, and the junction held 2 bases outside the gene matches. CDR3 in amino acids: CASSLRTSPYNEQFF. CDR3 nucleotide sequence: TGTGCCAGCAGCTTACGGACTAGCCCCTACAATGAGCAGTTCTTC.

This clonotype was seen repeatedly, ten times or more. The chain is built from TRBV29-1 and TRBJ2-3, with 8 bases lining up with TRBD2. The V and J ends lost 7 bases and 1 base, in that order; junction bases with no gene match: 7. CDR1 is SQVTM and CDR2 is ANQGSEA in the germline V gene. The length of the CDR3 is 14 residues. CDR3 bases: TGCAGCGGCCAACTAGCGGTCGGCACAGATACGCAGTATTTT. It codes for CSGQLAVGTDTQYF.

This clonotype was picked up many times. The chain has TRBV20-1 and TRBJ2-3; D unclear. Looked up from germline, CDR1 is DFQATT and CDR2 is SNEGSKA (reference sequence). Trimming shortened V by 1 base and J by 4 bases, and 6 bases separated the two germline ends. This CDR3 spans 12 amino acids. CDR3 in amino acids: CSARADSDTQYF. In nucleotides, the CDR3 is TGCAGTGCTAGAGCGGATTCAGATACGCAGTATTTT.

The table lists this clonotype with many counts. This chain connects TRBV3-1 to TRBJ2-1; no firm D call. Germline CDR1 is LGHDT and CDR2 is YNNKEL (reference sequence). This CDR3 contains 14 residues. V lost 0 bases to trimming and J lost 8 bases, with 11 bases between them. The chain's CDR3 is CASSQDWLLDEQFF. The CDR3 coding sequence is TGTGCCAGCAGCCAAGATTGGCTCCTCGATGAGCAGTTCTTC.

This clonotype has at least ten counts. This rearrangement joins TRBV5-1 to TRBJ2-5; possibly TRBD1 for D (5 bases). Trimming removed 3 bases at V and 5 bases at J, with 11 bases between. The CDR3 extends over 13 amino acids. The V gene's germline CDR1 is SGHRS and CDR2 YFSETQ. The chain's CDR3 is CASSSRVPETQYF. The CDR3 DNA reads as TGCGCCAGCAGCTCCAGGGTTCCGGAGACCCAGTACTTC.

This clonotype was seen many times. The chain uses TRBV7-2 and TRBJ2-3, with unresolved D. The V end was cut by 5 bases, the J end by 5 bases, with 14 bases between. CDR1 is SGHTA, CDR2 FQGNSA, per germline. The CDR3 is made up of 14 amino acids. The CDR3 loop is CASSRVGWRDTQYF. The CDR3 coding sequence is TGTGCCAGCAGCCGGGTGGGGTGGAGAGATACGCAGTATTTT.

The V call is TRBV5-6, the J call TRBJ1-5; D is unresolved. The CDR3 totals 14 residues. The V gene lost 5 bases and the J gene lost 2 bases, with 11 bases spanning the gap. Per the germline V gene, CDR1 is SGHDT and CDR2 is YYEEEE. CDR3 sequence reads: CASRRLRGNQPQHF. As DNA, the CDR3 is TGTGCCAGCAGGCGGCTAAGAGGCAATCAGCCCCAGCATTTT.

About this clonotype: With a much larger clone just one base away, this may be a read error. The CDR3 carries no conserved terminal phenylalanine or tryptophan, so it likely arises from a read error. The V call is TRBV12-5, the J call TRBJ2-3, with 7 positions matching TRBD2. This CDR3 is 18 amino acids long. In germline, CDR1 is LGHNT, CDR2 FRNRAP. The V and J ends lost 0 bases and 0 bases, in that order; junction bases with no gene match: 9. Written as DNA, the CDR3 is TGTGCTAGTGGTTTGGTATCTCCGCGGGGGTTTAGCACAGATACGCAGTATTCT. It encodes CASGLVSPRGFSTDTQYS.

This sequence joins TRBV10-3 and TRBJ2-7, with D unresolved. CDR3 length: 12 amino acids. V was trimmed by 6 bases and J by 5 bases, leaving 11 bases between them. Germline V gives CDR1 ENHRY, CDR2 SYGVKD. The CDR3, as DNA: TGTGCCATCAGCGACGGGCGCCACGAGCAGTACTTC. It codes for CAISDGRHEQYF.

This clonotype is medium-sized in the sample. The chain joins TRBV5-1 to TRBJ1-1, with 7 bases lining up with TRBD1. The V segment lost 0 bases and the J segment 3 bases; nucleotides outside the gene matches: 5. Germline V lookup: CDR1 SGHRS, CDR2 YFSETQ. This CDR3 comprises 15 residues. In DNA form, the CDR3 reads TGCGCCAGCAGCTTGGCCCCCAGGGGGGACACTGAAGCTTTCTTT. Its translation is CASSLAPRGDTEAFF.

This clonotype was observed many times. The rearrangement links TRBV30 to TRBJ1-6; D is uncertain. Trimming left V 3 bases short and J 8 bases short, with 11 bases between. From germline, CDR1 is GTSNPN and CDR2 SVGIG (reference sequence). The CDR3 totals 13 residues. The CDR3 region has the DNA TGTGCCTGGAGGGAACGTTTAGATTCACCCCTCCACTTT. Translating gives CAWRERLDSPLHF.

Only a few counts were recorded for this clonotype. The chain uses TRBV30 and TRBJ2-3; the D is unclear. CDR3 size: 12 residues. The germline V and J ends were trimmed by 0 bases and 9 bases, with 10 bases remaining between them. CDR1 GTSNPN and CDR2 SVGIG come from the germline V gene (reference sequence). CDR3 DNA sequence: TGTGCCTGGAGTGTTAGTCGAGGAACGCAGTATTTT. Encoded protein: CAWSVSRGTQYF.

The CDR3 loop reads CASLSGRMGEQFF. CDR3 nucleotides: TGCGCCAGCCTTAGCGGGAGAATGGGTGAGCAGTTCTTC. The rearrangement links TRBV5-1 to TRBJ2-1; 9 bases are shared with TRBD2. J lost 9 bases, V lost 7 bases, and 8 bases had no gene match. The CDR3 contains 13 residues. The germline gives CDR1 SGHRS, CDR2 YFSETQ.

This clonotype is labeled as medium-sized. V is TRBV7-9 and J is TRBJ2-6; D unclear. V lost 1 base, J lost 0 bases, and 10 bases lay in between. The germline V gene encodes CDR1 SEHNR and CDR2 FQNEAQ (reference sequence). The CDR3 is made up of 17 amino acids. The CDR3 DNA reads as TGTGCCAGCAGCTTAGTTTCATCGAACTCTGGGGCCAACGTCCTGACTTTC. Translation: CASSLVSSNSGANVLTF.

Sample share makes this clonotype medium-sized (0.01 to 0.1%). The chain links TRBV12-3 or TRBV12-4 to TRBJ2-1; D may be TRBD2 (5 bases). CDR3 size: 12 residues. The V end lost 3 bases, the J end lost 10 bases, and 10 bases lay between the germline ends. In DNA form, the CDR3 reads TGTGCCAGCAGTTTCCTAGCTGGCGAGCAGTTCTTC. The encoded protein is CASSFLAGEQFF.

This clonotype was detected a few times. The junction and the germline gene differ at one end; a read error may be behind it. The CDR3 reads CASRLGPSSGNTIYF. Here the CDR3 DNA reads TGTGCCAGCAGATTAGGGCCGAGCTCTGGAAACACCATATATTTT. This chain joins TRBV7-9 and TRBJ1-3; D not certain. The CDR3 sequence is 15 residues long. Germline lookup yields CDR1 SEHNR and CDR2 FQNEAQ (reference sequence).

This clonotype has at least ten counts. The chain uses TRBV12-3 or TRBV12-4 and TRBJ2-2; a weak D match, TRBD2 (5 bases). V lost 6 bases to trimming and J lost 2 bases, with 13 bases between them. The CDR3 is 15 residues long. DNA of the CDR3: TGTGCCAGCAGATTCCTTGAGGGTAACACCGGGGAGCTGTTTTTT. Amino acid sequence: CASRFLEGNTGELFF.

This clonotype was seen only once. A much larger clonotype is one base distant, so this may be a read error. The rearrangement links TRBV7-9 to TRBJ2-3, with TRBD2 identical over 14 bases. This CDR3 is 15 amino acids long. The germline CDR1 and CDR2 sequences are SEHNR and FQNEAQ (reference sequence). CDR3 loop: CVSSPGTSGGDTQYF. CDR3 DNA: TGTGTCAGCAGCCCTGGGACTAGCGGGGGAGATACGCAGTATTTT.

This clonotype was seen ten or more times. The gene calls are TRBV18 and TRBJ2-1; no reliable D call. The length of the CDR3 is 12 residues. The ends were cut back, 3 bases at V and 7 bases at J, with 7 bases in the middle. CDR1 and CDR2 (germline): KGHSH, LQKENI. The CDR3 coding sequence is TGTGCCAGCTCACCGGACGGGAATGAGCAGTTCTTC. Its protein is CASSPDGNEQFF.